This T cell receptor (beta chain) stems from a study of blood T cell repertoires in COVID-19. Study information: The United States, Italy and Spain supplied acute and convalescent COVID-19 samples. T cells, B-cell-depleted T cells, or PBMCs provided the cDNA or gDNA that served as material.

The V gene's germline CDR1 is LNHDA and CDR2 SQIVND (reference sequence). This CDR3 region has 12 residues. The V end lost 1 base, the J end lost 8 bases, and 8 bases lay between the germline ends. Using immunoSEQ multiplex PCR, the repertoire was profiled, and TCRdb retains in-frame clones only, with some absent. The sample has hundreds of thousands of clones; roughly 85% are singletons. The sample comprised peripheral blood. The sequence was obtained from a man between 18 and 35 years old with active or convalescent COVID-19. V is TRBV19 and J is TRBJ1-2; unclear D gene. The CDR3 nucleotides are TGTGCCAGTAGTATAGGAGGTAGAGGCTACACCTTC. As protein: CASSIGGRGYTF. Combining the CDR3 with reference TRBV19 and TRBJ1-2 gives the whole variable domain DGGITQSPKYLFRKEGQNVTLSCEQNLNHDAMYWYRQDPGQGLRLIYYSQIVNDFQKGDIAEGYSVSREKKESFPLTVTSAQKNPTAFYLCASSIGGRGYTFGSGTRLTVV.